The rows below give T cell receptor beta chains drawn from one sample of a study of cytomegalovirus exposure and HLA in healthy donors. TCRdb keeps only in-frame clones here, not all; method: immunoSEQ multiplex PCR. The sample shows 210,000 or so clones, roughly 78% of them seen only once. The specimen sequenced was PBMCs. The receptor set was obtained from a boy younger than 18 in good health and CMV-seronegative. Each CDR3 is given with its conserved first and last residue. Fields, in order: CDR3 protein, V gene, CDR3 length.

CDR3aa: CASSDSRGETQYF
v_gene: TRBV6-4
len: 13

CDR3aa: CASSWRTGCEQYF
v_gene: TRBV7-9
len: 13

CDR3aa: CAWRQGGAYEKLFF
v_gene: TRBV30
len: 14

CDR3aa: CASSSDRALNTEAFF
v_gene: TRBV7-9
len: 15

CDR3aa: CASSFGLQGDWVF
v_gene: TRBV11-2
len: 13

CDR3aa: CASSSNRGPYEQYF
v_gene: TRBV5-5
len: 14

CDR3aa: CASTFGADEQFF
v_gene: TRBV19
len: 12

CDR3aa: CASGEAEQYF
v_gene: TRBV2
len: 10

CDR3aa: CASSSRQIQETQYF
v_gene: TRBV11-3
len: 14

CDR3aa: CASSSADFSYEQYF
v_gene: TRBV11-3
len: 14

CDR3aa: CASTGQDNQPQHF
v_gene: TRBV2
len: 13

CDR3aa: CASSLTGTGLQPQHF
v_gene: TRBV11-2
len: 15

CDR3aa: CATRQAPEAFF
v_gene: TRBV6-6
len: 11

CDR3aa: CASSLGAGGFYEQYF
v_gene: TRBV5-4
len: 15

CDR3aa: CASSFSGQGDQPQHF
v_gene: TRBV5-1
len: 15